Here is one T cell receptor (beta chain) with its context. What it recognizes is unknown. Both 60 Vbeta primers and 13 Jbeta primers went into the PCR. Only in-frame clones appear in the TCRdb table, and some are missing; sequencing was by immunoSEQ multiplex PCR. The sample contains some 150,000 clones, just over 70% of which appear only once. These data come from a study of cytomegalovirus exposure and HLA in healthy donors. Study information: Unique TCRs numbering roughly 85 million, obtained from HLA-typed donors, made up an early data release. Of a few hundred genotyped donors, about 80% grouped in the Caucasian-associated ancestry cluster.

Germline V lookup: CDR1 SGHAT, CDR2 FQNNGV. The CDR3 covers 13 residues. V was cut by 2 bases and J by 4 bases, with 6 bases left in between. Notes on the study in general: V- and J-gene trimming of TCR beta was linked (in a later analysis) to a missense DCLRE1C variant. In terms of immune exposure information, only CMV serostatus was available.

This clonotype was sampled from a woman aged 25-40 years in good health and CMV-seronegative. The genes are TRBV11-2 and TRBJ1-3, with D unclear. The material sequenced was PBMCs. The CDR3 DNA sequence: TGTGCCAGCAGCTTAACAGAAGGAAACACCATATATTTT. This translates into CASSLTEGNTIYF.